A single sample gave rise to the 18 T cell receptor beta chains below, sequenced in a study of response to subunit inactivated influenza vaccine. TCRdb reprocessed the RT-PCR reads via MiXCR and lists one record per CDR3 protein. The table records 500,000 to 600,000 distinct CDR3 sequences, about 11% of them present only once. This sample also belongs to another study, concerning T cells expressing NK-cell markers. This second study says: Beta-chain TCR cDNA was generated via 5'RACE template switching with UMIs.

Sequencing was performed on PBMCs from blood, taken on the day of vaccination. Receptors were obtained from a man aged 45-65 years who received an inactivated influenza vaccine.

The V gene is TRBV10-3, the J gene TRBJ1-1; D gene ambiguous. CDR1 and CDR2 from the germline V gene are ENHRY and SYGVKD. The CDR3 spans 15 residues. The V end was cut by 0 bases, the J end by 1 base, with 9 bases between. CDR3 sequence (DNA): TGTGCCATCAGTGAGTCGCTCAGCAGGAACACTGAAGCTTTCTTT. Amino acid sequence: CAISESLSRNTEAFF.

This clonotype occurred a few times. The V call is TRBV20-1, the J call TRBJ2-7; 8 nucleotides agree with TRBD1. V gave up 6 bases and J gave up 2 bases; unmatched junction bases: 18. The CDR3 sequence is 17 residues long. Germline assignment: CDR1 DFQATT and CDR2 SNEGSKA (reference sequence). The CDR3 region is CSAKFRDRLIRTYEQYF. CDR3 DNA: TGCAGTGCAAAATTCCGGGACAGGCTAATTCGAACCTACGAGCAGTACTTC.

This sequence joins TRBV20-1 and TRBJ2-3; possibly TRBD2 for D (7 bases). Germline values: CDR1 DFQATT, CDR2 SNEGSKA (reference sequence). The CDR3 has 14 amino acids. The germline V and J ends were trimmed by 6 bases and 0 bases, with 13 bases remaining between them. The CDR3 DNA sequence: TGCAGTGCAAAGAAGGGGGGGAGCACAGATACGCAGTATTTT. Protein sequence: CSAKKGGSTDTQYF.

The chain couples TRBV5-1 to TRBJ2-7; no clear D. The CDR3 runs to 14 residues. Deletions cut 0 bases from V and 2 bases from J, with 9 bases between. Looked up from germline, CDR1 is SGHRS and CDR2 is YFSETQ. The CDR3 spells CASSLAGPPYEQYF. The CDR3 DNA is TGCGCCAGCAGCTTGGCCGGGCCCCCCTACGAGCAGTACTTC.

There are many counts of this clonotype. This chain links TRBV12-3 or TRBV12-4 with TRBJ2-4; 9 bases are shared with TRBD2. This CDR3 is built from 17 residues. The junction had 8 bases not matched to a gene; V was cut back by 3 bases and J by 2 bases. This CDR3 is CASSFGGGGGTKNIQYF. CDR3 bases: TGTGCCAGCAGTTTCGGTGGCGGGGGGGGGACCAAAAACATTCAGTACTTC.

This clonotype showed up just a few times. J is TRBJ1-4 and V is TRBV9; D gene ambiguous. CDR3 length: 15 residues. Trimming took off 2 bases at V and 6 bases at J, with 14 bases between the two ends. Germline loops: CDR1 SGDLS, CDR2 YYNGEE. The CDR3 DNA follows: TGTGCCAGCAGCGTGAGACCCGAGCCGTATGAAAAACTGTTTTTT. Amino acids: CASSVRPEPYEKLFF.

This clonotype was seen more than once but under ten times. As DNA, the CDR3 is TGCAGCGTTGGAATAGCTGTCTACAATGAGCAGTTCTTC. Translation gives CSVGIAVYNEQFF. The chain uses TRBV29-1 and TRBJ2-1; unclear D gene. Germline values: CDR1 SQVTM, CDR2 ANQGSEA. The CDR3 sequence is 13 residues long. V shed 4 bases and J shed 3 bases, with 10 bases lying between them.

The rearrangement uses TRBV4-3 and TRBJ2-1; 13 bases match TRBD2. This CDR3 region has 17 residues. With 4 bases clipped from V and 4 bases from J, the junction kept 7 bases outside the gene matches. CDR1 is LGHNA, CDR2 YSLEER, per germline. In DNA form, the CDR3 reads TGCGCCAGCAGCCGAAGGACTAGCGGGGGCCCTTACAATGAGCAGTTCTTC. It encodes CASSRRTSGGPYNEQFF.

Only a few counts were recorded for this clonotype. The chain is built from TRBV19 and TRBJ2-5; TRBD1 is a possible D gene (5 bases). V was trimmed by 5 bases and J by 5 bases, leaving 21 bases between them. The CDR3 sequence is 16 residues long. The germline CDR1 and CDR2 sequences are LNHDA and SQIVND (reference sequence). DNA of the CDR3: TGTGCCAGTAGTCCCCGCCTGTCAGGGTCGATGGAGACCCAGTACTTC. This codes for CASSPRLSGSMETQYF.

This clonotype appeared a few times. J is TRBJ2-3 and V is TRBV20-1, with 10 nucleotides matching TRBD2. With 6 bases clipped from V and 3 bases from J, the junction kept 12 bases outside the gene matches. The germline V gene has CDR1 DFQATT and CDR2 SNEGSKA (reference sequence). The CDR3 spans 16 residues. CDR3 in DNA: TGCAGTGCCCAAAGCAGACTAGCGGGTAATACAGATACGCAGTATTTT. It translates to CSAQSRLAGNTDTQYF.

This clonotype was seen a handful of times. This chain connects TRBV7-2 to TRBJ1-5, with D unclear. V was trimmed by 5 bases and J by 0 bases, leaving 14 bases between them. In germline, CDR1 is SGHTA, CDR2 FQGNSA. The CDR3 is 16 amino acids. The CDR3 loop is CASSEMGYFSNQPQHF. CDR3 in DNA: TGTGCCAGCAGCGAAATGGGGTATTTTAGCAATCAGCCCCAGCATTTT.

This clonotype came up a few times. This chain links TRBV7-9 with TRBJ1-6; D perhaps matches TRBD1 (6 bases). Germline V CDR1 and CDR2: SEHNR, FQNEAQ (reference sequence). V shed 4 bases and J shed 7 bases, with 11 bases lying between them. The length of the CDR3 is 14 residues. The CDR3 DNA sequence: TGTGCCAGCAGCTCGGACAGTCCCAATTCACCCCTCCACTTT. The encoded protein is CASSSDSPNSPLHF. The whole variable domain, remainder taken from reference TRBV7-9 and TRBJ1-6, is DTGVSQNPRHKITKRGQNVTFRCDPISEHNRLYWYRQTLGQGPEFLTYFQNEAQLEKSRLLSDRFSAERPKGSFSTLEIQRTEQGDSAMYLCASSSDSPNSPLHFGNGTRLTVT.

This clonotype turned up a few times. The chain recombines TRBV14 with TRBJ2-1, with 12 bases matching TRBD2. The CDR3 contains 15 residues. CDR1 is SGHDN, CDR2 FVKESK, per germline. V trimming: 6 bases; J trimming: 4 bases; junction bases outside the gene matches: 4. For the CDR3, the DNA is TGTGCCAGCAGGTCCGGGACTAGCGGGTACAATGAGCAGTTCTTC. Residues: CASRSGTSGYNEQFF.

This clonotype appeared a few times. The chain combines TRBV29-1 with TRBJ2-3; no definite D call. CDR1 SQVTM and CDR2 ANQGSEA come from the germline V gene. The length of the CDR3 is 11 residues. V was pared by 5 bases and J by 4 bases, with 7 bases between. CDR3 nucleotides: TGCAGCGTTATGCCCGCAGATACGCAGTATTTT. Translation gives CSVMPADTQYF.

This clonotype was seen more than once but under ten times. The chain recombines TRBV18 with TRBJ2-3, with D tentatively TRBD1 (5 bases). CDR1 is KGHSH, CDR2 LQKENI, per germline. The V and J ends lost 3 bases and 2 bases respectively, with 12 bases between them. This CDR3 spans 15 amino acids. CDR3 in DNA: TGTGCCAGCTCACCCGACAGACTCCTCACAGATACGCAGTATTTT. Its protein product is CASSPDRLLTDTQYF.

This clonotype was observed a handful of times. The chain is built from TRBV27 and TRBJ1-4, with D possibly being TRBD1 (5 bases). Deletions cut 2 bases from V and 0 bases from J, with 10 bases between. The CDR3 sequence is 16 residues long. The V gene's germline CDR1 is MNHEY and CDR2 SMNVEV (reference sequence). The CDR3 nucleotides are TGTGCCAGCAGTTTACGGAGGGGTGCAACTAATGAAAAACTGTTTTTT. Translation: CASSLRRGATNEKLFF.

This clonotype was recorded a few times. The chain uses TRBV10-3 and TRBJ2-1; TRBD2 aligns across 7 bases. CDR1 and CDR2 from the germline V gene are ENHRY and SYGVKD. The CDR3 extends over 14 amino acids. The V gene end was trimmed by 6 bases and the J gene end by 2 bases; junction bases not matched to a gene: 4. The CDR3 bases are TGTGCCATCAGCTCTAGCGGAACCTACAATGAGCAGTTCTTC. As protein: CAISSSGTYNEQFF.

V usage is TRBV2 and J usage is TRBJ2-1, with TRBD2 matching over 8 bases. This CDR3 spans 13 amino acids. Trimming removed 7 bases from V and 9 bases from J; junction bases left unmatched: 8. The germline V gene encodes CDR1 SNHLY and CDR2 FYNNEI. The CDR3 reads CASKAGAKGEQFF. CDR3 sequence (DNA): TGTGCCAGCAAAGCGGGGGCAAAGGGTGAGCAGTTCTTC.